This T cell receptor beta chain was recovered during a study of technical replicates of blood from several donors. Clones were sequenced by immunoSEQ multiplex PCR, and TCRdb holds only the in-frame ones, with some missing. The sample contains almost 70,000 clones, over 80% of which appear only once. The source is a human donor in good health. Some clones in this sample may be carry-over from other donors' samples. The sequencing sample was made of PBMCs.

CDR3 coding DNA: TGTGCCAGCAGCAGTCGACTATTGAACTATGGCTACACCTTC. The encoded protein is CASSSRLLNYGYTF. J is TRBJ1-2 and V is TRBV5-4, with D uncertain. Per germline, CDR1 SGHNT and CDR2 YYREEE (reference sequence). The ends were cut back, 4 bases at V and 2 bases at J, with 12 bases in the middle. CDR3 length equals 14 residues. The whole variable domain, remainder taken from reference TRBV5-4 and TRBJ1-2, is ETGVTQSPTHLIKTRGQQVTLRCSSQSGHNTVSWYQQALGQGPQFIFQYYREEENGRGNFPPRFSGLQFPNYSSELNVNALELDDSALYLCASSSRLLNYGYTFGSGTRLTVV.